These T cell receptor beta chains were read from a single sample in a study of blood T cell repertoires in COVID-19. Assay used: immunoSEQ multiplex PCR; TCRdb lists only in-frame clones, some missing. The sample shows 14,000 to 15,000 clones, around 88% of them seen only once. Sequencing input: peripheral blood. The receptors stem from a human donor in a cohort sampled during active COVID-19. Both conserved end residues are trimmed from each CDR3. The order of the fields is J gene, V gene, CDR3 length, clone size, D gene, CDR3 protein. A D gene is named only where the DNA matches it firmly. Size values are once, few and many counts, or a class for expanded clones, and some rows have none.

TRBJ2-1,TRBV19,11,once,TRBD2,ASSIERGDEQF
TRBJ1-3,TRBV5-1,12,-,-,ASSDGTSGNTIY
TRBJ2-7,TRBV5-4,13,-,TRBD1,ASSPGTGVAYEQY
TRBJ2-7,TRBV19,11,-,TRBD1,ASGQALSYEQY
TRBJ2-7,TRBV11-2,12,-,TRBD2,ASSLVRGGYEQY
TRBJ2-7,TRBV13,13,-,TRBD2,ASSAGGAGSYEQY
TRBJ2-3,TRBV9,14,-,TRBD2,ARSVPSGGGTDTQY
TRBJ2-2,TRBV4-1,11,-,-,ASSRQNTGELF
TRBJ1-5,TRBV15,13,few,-,ATSRATGPFQPQH
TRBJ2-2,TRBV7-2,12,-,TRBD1,ASSLATGAGELF
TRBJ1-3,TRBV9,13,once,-,ASSAHTGPGNTIY
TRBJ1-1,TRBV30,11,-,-,AWSYRPSTEAF
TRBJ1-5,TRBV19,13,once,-,ASNDRQGTGQPQH
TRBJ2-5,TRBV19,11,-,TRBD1,ASSGTAQETQY
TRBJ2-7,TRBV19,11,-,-,ASSMTDLTEQY
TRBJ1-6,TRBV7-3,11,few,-,ASSPGGDSPLH
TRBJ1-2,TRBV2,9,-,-,AISGLSGYT
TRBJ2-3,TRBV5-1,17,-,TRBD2,ASSLGLAPREYTTDTQY
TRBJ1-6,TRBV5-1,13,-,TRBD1,ASTPTGLNNSPLH
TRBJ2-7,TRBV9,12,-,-,ASSLTSSIYEQY
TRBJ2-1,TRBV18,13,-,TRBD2,ASSPTSGGHNEQF
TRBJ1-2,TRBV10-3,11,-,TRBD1,ATQPQGAGGYT
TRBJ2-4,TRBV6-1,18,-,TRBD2,ASSGGLAGGPNLAKNIQY
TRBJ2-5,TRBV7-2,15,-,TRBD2,ASSLDYEAGGQGTQY
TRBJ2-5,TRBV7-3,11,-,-,ASSPQGAETQY
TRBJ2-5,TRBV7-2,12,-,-,ASGQLGQWETQY
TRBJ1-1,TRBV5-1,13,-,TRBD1,ASSPGRGQGTEAF
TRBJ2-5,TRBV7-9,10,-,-,ASSSEGETQY
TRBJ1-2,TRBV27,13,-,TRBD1,ASSARQGWGYGYT
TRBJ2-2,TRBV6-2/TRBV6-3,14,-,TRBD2,ASSYDGGGYTGELF
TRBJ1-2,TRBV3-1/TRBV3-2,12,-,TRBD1,ASSQAGGDYGYT
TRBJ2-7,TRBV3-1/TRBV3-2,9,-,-,ASSAGREQY
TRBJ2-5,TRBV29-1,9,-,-,SVGGYQTQY
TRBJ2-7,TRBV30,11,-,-,AWRGPHSYEQY
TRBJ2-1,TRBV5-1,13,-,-,ASSSGAGDYNEQF
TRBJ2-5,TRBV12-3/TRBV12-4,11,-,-,ASSRRGVETQY
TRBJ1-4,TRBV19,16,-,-,ASSGGSARSGRNEKLF
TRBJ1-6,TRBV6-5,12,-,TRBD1,ASRKDRDGSPLH
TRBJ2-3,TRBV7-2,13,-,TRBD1,ASSLGTGGWGTQY
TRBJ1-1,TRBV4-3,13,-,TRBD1,ASSRSLQGITEAF
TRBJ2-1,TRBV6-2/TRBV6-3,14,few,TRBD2,ASSLLEGGGPNEQF